A single sample is the source of the 24 T cell receptor beta chains below, sequenced in a study of Ad26.COV2.S vaccination and SARS-CoV-2 variants. Method: immunoSEQ multiplex PCR; TCRdb's copy keeps in-frame clones and lacks some. Here the sample spans under 500,000 clones, approximately 90% being singletons. Treatment in this sample: 15 to 20 received Ad26.COV2.S at low or high dose, single or two shots; 5 received placebo; per-sample allocation not given. Day 63 after the first injection of vaccine or placebo was the sampling time. The input for sequencing was peripheral blood, taken in a trial of Ad26.COV2.S vaccine versus placebo. The receptors were sampled from a person between 18 and 65 years old who received the Ad26.COV2.S COVID-19 vaccine or a placebo.

CDR3: CASSQTGTQYF. The CDR3 nucleotides are TGTGCCAGCAGCCAAACGGGTACGCAGTATTTT. The chain recombines TRBV7-2 with TRBJ2-3; D gene ambiguous. Germline V CDR1 and CDR2: SGHTA, FQGNSA. This CDR3 is built from 11 residues. The V end lost 5 bases, the J end lost 8 bases, and 8 bases lay between the germline ends.

This sequence joins TRBV18 and TRBJ1-5; TRBD1 matches 9 bases. Germline CDR1 KGHSH, CDR2 LQKENI. The CDR3 covers 14 residues. Trimming took 6 bases from V and 3 from J; bases not matched to a gene: 3. The CDR3 is CASSRQGDNQPQHF. CDR3 coding DNA: TGTGCCAGCTCGCGACAGGGGGACAATCAGCCCCAGCATTTT.

This clone was observed a single time. This chain joins TRBV5-6 and TRBJ1-3; D not resolved. The CDR3 is made up of 18 amino acids. Trimming stripped 4 bases from V and 0 bases from J, with 20 bases between. CDR1 is SGHDT, CDR2 YYEEEE, per germline. CDR3 in DNA: TGTGCCAGCAGCCCTTTATGGGCGGAGGCCAACTCTGGAAACACCATATATTTT. Residues: CASSPLWAEANSGNTIYF. The full variable domain, completed using reference TRBV5-6 and TRBJ1-3, is DAGVTQSPTHLIKTRGQQVTLRCSPKSGHDTVSWYQQALGQGPQFIFQYYEEEERQRGNFPDRFSGHQFPNYSSELNVNALLLGDSALYLCASSPLWAEANSGNTIYFGEGSWLTVV.

V gene TRBV6-5 combines with J gene TRBJ1-6; TRBD1 is a possible D gene (6 bases). The CDR3 has 15 residues. Germline V gene data show CDR1 as MNHEY and CDR2 as SVGAGI. Trimming removed 6 bases from V and 7 bases from J, with 16 bases in between. DNA for the CDR3: TGTGCCAGCAGCTCGACAGGTACCCCAAATTCACCCCTCCACTTT. It specifies CASSSTGTPNSPLHF.

This clone came up once. V usage is TRBV4-1 and J usage is TRBJ1-1, with 7 bases identical to TRBD1. V lost 4 bases, J lost 10 bases, and 3 bases stayed unmatched. The CDR3 extends over 11 amino acids. Germline V CDR1 and CDR2: MGHRA, YSYEKL. The CDR3 nucleotides read TGCGCCAGCAGCCGGGACAGTCGAGCTTTCTTT. It codes for CASSRDSRAFF.

The V call is TRBV11-2, the J call TRBJ2-3; TRBD2 agrees at 8 bases. Germline V lookup: CDR1 SGHAT, CDR2 FQNNGV. Germline trimming cut 2 bases from V and 4 bases from J; bases unmatched to any gene: 11. The CDR3 runs to 17 residues. The CDR3 loop reads CASSLRFRTSLPDTQYF. CDR3 DNA sequence: TGTGCCAGCAGCTTAAGATTTAGGACTAGCTTACCAGATACGCAGTATTTT.

The CDR3 loop reads CASSQDRSLDTIYF. The CDR3 DNA is TGCGCCAGCAGCCAAGACAGGTCCCTGGACACCATATATTTT. V gene TRBV4-1 combines with J gene TRBJ1-3; no definite D call. Per the germline V gene, CDR1 is MGHRA and CDR2 is YSYEKL. This CDR3 is 14 amino acids long. The V gene lost 0 bases and the J gene lost 8 bases, with 11 bases spanning the gap.

A single count supports this clone. This chain joins TRBV18 and TRBJ2-3, with D tentatively TRBD2 (6 bases). The germline V and J ends were trimmed by 2 bases and 3 bases, with 12 bases remaining between them. Germline V gene sequence: CDR1 KGHSH, CDR2 LQKENI. The CDR3 totals 15 residues. The CDR3 sequence is CASSPSEGSTDTQYF. CDR3 in DNA: TGTGCCAGCTCACCATCGGAGGGTAGTACAGATACGCAGTATTTT.

This chain connects TRBV27 to TRBJ1-5; D is undetermined. The CDR3 is 14 amino acids. V lost 1 base, J lost 1 base, and 5 bases lay in between. CDR1 MNHEY and CDR2 SMNVEV come from the germline V gene (reference sequence). CDR3 nucleotide sequence: TGTGCCAGCAGTTTATATGGGAGCAATCAGCCCCAGCATTTT. Protein: CASSLYGSNQPQHF.

The rearrangement joins TRBV2 to TRBJ1-2; TRBD1 matches 7 bases. The CDR3 is made up of 14 amino acids. Germline V lookup: CDR1 SNHLY, CDR2 FYNNEI. The V gene end was trimmed by 7 bases and the J gene end by 4 bases; junction bases not matched to a gene: 9. The CDR3 reads CASKQGWQLYGYTF. The CDR3 bases are TGTGCCAGCAAACAGGGGTGGCAACTCTATGGCTACACCTTC.

In nucleotides, the CDR3 is TGTGCCAGCAGCTCTCGGGGGGGCGGCACAGATACGCAGTATTTT. Protein product: CASSSRGGGTDTQYF. This chain uses TRBV7-2 with TRBJ2-3; 8 positions match TRBD2. The CDR3 is 15 amino acids. In germline, CDR1 is SGHTA, CDR2 FQGNSA. The J segment lost 1 base and the V segment lost 4 bases, leaving 4 bases of the junction unmatched.

The genes are TRBV5-1 and TRBJ2-7; the match to TRBD1 covers 8 bases. CDR1 is SGHRS, CDR2 YFSETQ, per germline. The CDR3 extends over 16 amino acids. V gave up 2 bases and J gave up 3 bases; unmatched junction bases: 10. The CDR3 DNA is TGCGCCAGCAGCTTACCCCGGGACAGGTTTTTCTACGAGCAGTACTTC. This translates into CASSLPRDRFFYEQYF.

This chain uses TRBV6-2 or TRBV6-3 with TRBJ2-7; 9 nucleotides line up with TRBD2. The V gene's germline CDR1 is MNHEY and CDR2 SVGEGT. The CDR3 is 19 amino acids. Trimming took 0 bases from V and 2 from J; bases not matched to a gene: 14. The CDR3 here is CASSYSTGFFSGGTYEQYF. In nucleotides, the CDR3 is TGTGCCAGCAGTTACTCCACAGGCTTCTTTAGCGGGGGTACCTACGAGCAGTACTTC.

This clone has a single count. This rearrangement joins TRBV30 to TRBJ2-4, with D perhaps matching TRBD1 or TRBD2 (5 bases each). V was clipped by 1 base and J by 1 base, with 5 bases between them. Germline V lookup: CDR1 GTSNPN, CDR2 SVGIG (reference sequence). This CDR3 has 13 amino acids. For the CDR3, the DNA is TGTGCCTGGAGTGGGGGGGCCAAAAACATTCAGTACTTC. It translates to CAWSGGAKNIQYF.

This chain uses TRBV6-6 with TRBJ2-5; tentative D call: TRBD1 (6 bases). V gave up 4 bases and J gave up 4 bases, with 16 bases separating them. CDR3 length: 15 amino acids. Germline values: CDR1 MNHNY, CDR2 SVGAGI (reference sequence). The chain's CDR3 is CASSLRNKGGETQYF. Here the CDR3 DNA reads TGTGCCAGCAGTTTAAGGAACAAAGGGGGAGAGACCCAGTACTTC.

The V and J genes are TRBV5-1 and TRBJ1-2; D ambiguous. The germline gives CDR1 SGHRS, CDR2 YFSETQ. Trimming shortened V by 4 bases and J by 1 base, and 14 bases separated the two germline ends. The CDR3 spans 15 residues. DNA for the CDR3: TGCGCCAGCAGCGCAACACCTTCTAATAACTATGGCTACACCTTC. This codes for CASSATPSNNYGYTF.

The genes are TRBV7-8 and TRBJ2-3, with 10 positions matching TRBD2. The CDR3 is 17 amino acids. Germline CDR1 SGHVS, CDR2 FQNEAQ. With V trimmed by 0 bases and J by 2 bases, 5 bases remained unmatched. The chain's CDR3 is CASSLASSGGHTDTQYF. The CDR3 DNA is TGTGCCAGCAGCTTAGCGTCTAGCGGGGGACACACAGATACGCAGTATTTT.

The chain combines TRBV19 with TRBJ1-1, with a weak D call TRBD1 (6 bases). CDR3 length equals 15 residues. V lost 6 bases to trimming and J lost 0 bases, with 14 bases between them. Germline V gene lookup returns CDR1 LNHDA and CDR2 SQIVND (reference sequence). The DNA of the CDR3 is TGTGCCAGTAGGGCAGGGGACTTTATGAACACTGAAGCTTTCTTT. Translated: CASRAGDFMNTEAFF.

The chain uses TRBV30 and TRBJ1-2; tentative D call: TRBD1 (6 bases). The V end lost 0 bases, the J end lost 4 bases, and 15 bases lay between the germline ends. This CDR3 is 15 amino acids long. The germline gives CDR1 GTSNPN, CDR2 SVGIG (reference sequence). The CDR3 DNA follows: TGTGCCTGGAGTGTACGATGGCAGGGGCTCTATGGCTACACCTTC. Amino acids: CAWSVRWQGLYGYTF. Combining the CDR3 with reference TRBV30 and TRBJ1-2 gives the whole variable domain SQTIHQWPATLVQPVGSPLSLECTVEGTSNPNLYWYRQAAGRGLQLLFYSVGIGQISSEVPQNLSASRPQDRQFILSSKKLLLSDSGFYLCAWSVRWQGLYGYTFGSGTRLTVV.

The chain combines TRBV7-9 with TRBJ2-3, with D perhaps being TRBD1 or TRBD2 (6 bases each). The germline CDR1 and CDR2 sequences are SEHNR and FQNEAQ (reference sequence). The CDR3 loop spans 14 amino acids. The V end was cut by 4 bases, the J end by 1 base, with 9 bases between. This CDR3 reads CASSSRGGTDTQYF. CDR3 nucleotides: TGTGCCAGCAGCTCTAGGGGGGGCACAGATACGCAGTATTTT.

The V call is TRBV19, the J call TRBJ2-4; no reliable D call. The CDR3 spans 17 residues. Deletions cut 2 bases from V and 1 base from J, with 15 bases between. The germline CDR1 and CDR2 sequences are LNHDA and SQIVND (reference sequence). CDR3 sequence (DNA): TGTGCCAGTAGTATAATGTCAGCCGGCTGGGCCAAAAACATTCAGTACTTC. Protein sequence: CASSIMSAGWAKNIQYF.

CDR3 amino acids: CASSWGQTQPQHF. CDR3 nucleotides: TGTGCCAGCAGTTGGGGACAGACTCAGCCCCAGCATTTT. The chain couples TRBV6-5 to TRBJ1-5, with 7 nucleotides matching TRBD1. Germline V gene lookup returns CDR1 MNHEY and CDR2 SVGAGI. The CDR3 contains 13 residues. V trimming: 4 bases; J trimming: 6 bases; junction bases outside the gene matches: 3.

The chain combines TRBV29-1 with TRBJ2-6; no firm D call. The CDR3 is 14 amino acids. Germline V gene lookup returns CDR1 SQVTM and CDR2 ANQGSEA. V was clipped by 2 bases and J by 0 bases, with 5 bases between them. The CDR3 DNA reads as TGCAGCGTTGAATATAGCTCTGGGGCCAACGTCCTGACTTTC. Translating it yields CSVEYSSGANVLTF. The full variable domain, its missing parts supplied by reference TRBV29-1 and TRBJ2-6, is SAVISQKPSRDICQRGTSLTIQCQVDSQVTMMFWYRQQPGQSLTLIATANQGSEATYESGFVIDKFPISRPNLTFSTLTVSNMSPEDSSIYLCSVEYSSGANVLTFGAGSRLTVL.

This chain connects TRBV15 to TRBJ2-3; no clear D gene. Germline CDR1 LNHNV, CDR2 YYDKDF (reference sequence). The CDR3 runs 13 residues. V was shortened by 5 bases and J by 3 bases, with 9 bases between the two germline ends. The CDR3 DNA is TGTGCCACCAGCCGCAGGTTTACAGATACGCAGTATTTT. Protein product: CATSRRFTDTQYF.